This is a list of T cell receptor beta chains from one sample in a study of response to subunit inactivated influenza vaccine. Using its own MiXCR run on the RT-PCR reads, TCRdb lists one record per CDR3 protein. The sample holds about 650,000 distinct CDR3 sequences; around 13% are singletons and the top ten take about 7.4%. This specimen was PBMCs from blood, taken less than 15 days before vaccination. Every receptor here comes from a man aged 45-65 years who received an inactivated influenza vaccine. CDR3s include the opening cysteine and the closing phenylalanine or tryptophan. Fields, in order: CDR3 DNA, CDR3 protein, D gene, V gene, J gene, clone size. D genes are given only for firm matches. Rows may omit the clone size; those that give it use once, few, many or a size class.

TGTGCCAGCAGCCCCAACAGGGTACCTATCTACAATGAGCAGTTCTTC	CASSPNRVPIYNEQFF	-	TRBV5-5	TRBJ2-1	-
TGTGCCAGCAAGTTTAGTTCCAGGGGAAGCGATGAGCAGTTCTTC	CASKFSSRGSDEQFF	-	TRBV7-3	TRBJ2-1	once
TGTGTCACCAGTGAGCAGACCAGCAAGGATACGCAGTATTTT	CVTSEQTSKDTQYF	-	TRBV24-1	TRBJ2-3	once
TGCGCCAGCAGCTCCTGGGACAGGGGTCCATCTGAGCAGTACTTC	CASSSWDRGPSEQYF	TRBD1	TRBV5-1	TRBJ2-7	-
TGCGCCAGCAGCCAACCACTAGCGGGGTCCAGGGAGACCCAGTACTTC	CASSQPLAGSRETQYF	TRBD2	TRBV4-1	TRBJ2-5	few
TGCGCCAGCAGCCCCTCTTGGGGAAGCAATCAGCCCCAGCATTTT	CASSPSWGSNQPQHF	-	TRBV5-1	TRBJ1-5	many
TGCGCCAGCAGCGCCGACCTAGCGGGGCCTAAGTATTTT	CASSADLAGPKYF	TRBD2	TRBV5-1	TRBJ2-3	few
TGCAGTGCTAGGGGGTTGACAGGCGGCTACGAGCAGTACTTC	CSARGLTGGYEQYF	-	TRBV20-1	TRBJ2-7	few
TGTGCCAGCAGCTTGGTGATAAGGGGCTCCTCCTACGAGCAGTACTTC	CASSLVIRGSSYEQYF	-	TRBV5-5	TRBJ2-7	-
TGCGCCAGCAGCCAGAGCAGGTTCGGACGGGTCTCCTACGAGCAGTACTTC	CASSQSRFGRVSYEQYF	-	TRBV4-3	TRBJ2-7	-
TGTGCCACCAGTGATTTGATTCGGAGCGTCGATGAGCAGTTCTTC	CATSDLIRSVDEQFF	-	TRBV24-1	TRBJ2-1	few
TGTGCCAGCAGCAGTGGATGGACTAGCGGCAAAGAGACCCAGTACTTC	CASSSGWTSGKETQYF	TRBD2	TRBV7-8	TRBJ2-5	few
TGTGCCAGCATGGGCCTTGGTGGGACAGTAATCGGCTACACCTTC	CASMGLGGTVIGYTF	TRBD1	TRBV27	TRBJ1-2	few
TGTGCCAGCAGCCAAGATCTGGGGTGGACTGAAGCTTTCTTT	CASSQDLGWTEAFF	-	TRBV4-2	TRBJ1-1	few
TGTGCCAGTAAGGGGACAGGGGTCCCCTCCTACGAGCAGTACTTC	CASKGTGVPSYEQYF	TRBD1	TRBV6-1	TRBJ2-7	few
TGTGCCAGCAGCTTGGGACACTATAATTCACCCCTCCACTTT	CASSLGHYNSPLHF	-	TRBV7-9	TRBJ1-6	many
TGTGCCAGCAGCTTCGGGACTAGCGGGGCAAACAATGAGCAGTTCTTC	CASSFGTSGANNEQFF	TRBD2	TRBV7-8	TRBJ2-1	few
TGCAGTGCTAGGGCCCTCGGACTAGCGGGCTTCACAGATACGCAGTATTTT	CSARALGLAGFTDTQYF	TRBD2	TRBV20-1	TRBJ2-3	-
TGCGCCAGCAGCTTGGAGGGCGGGAGCCCAGATACGCAGTATTTT	CASSLEGGSPDTQYF	TRBD2	TRBV5-1	TRBJ2-3	-
TGCAGTGCTGCCATGGACAGGGCCTTCTGGCGAGAGCAGTTCTTC	CSAAMDRAFWREQFF	TRBD1	TRBV20-1	TRBJ2-1	-
TGTGCCAGCAGTTACTCGTTCCAGGGGGGAGAGACCCAGTACTTC	CASSYSFQGGETQYF	-	TRBV6-5	TRBJ2-5	-
TGTGCCAGCAGTTACTTCCCGGGACGGCAGAAGGAAAAACTGTTTTTT	CASSYFPGRQKEKLFF	-	TRBV6-5	TRBJ1-4	few
TGTGCCAGCAGCCTAGTCCGGCTAGGGGTCACAGATACGCAGTATTTT	CASSLVRLGVTDTQYF	-	TRBV7-2	TRBJ2-3	-
TGTGCCAGCAGCCAAGATATCCGGACTAGGGGAACCGGGGAGCTGTTTTTT	CASSQDIRTRGTGELFF	TRBD2	TRBV3-1	TRBJ2-2	-
TGTGCCAGCAGTTTAGCGCCGGGGCTCGAGCAGTACTTC	CASSLAPGLEQYF	-	TRBV12-3/TRBV12-4	TRBJ2-7	-
TGTGCCAGCAGTGAAGGGACAGGCGCTCGTTCGTATGGCTACACCTTC	CASSEGTGARSYGYTF	TRBD1	TRBV25-1	TRBJ1-2	-
TGCAGTGCTAGAGAACCCTCGGGGAGCAATCAGCCCCAGCATTTT	CSAREPSGSNQPQHF	-	TRBV20-1	TRBJ1-5	-
TGTGCCAGCAGCTTGGGGGGAATGGAAAAAGCTTTCTTT	CASSLGGMEKAFF	-	TRBV11-2	TRBJ1-1	many
TGTGCCAGCAGCCGCGGACTGGACTACGAGCAGTACTTC	CASSRGLDYEQYF	-	TRBV6-2/TRBV6-3	TRBJ2-7	few
TGTGCCAGCAGCCAAGACTTCACAGGGCGACCTGAAGCTTTCTTT	CASSQDFTGRPEAFF	-	TRBV3-1	TRBJ1-1	-
TGTGCCAGCAGCTTAGCAGAGGGACCTAACTATGGCTACACCTTC	CASSLAEGPNYGYTF	-	TRBV7-9	TRBJ1-2	few
TGTGCCAGCAGGTGGGGGATCTACAATGAGCAGTTCTTC	CASRWGIYNEQFF	-	TRBV6-1	TRBJ2-1	-
TGTGCCAGTAGTCCCCTCCGGGGGACCTTTAGCTCTGGGGCCAACGTCCTGACTTTC	CASSPLRGTFSSGANVLTF	-	TRBV19	TRBJ2-6	-